This is a list of T cell receptor beta chains from one sample in a study of OX40 agonist ivuxolimab in advanced cancers. Sequencing was performed with immunoSEQ multiplex PCR; in TCRdb, only in-frame clones are kept and a portion is missing. Among more than 15,000 clones listed, 82% were seen once. Sequencing was performed on CD4+ or CD8+ T cells sorted from blood, taken in a trial of the OX40 agonist ivuxolimab. Receptors were obtained from an adult with an advanced solid tumor such as melanoma, head and neck, liver or kidney cancer. CDR3s include the opening cysteine and the closing phenylalanine or tryptophan. A D gene is named only where the DNA matches it firmly. Expanded clones are given a class, and other clones once, few, many or no size at all.

TRBJ1-1 | TRBD1 | - | TRBV5-6 | TGTGCCAGCAGCTTCGGGACCGGGACAGGGAACACTGAAGCTTTCTTT | CASSFGTGTGNTEAFF
TRBJ2-7 | - | - | TRBV11-2 | TGTGCCAGCAGCTTAGGATTTCGGGAGTCGTACGAGCAGTACTTC | CASSLGFRESYEQYF
TRBJ1-2 | - | few | TRBV7-6 | TGTGCCAGCAGCCCTACCGGCGGGGTTGCAAGCTTC | CASSPTGGVASF
TRBJ2-6 | - | - | TRBV2 | TGTGCCAGCAGTGAAGGTTGGTCTGGGGCCAACGTCCTGACTTTC | CASSEGWSGANVLTF
TRBJ2-1 | - | once | TRBV2 | TGTGCCAGCATGGTTGACAATGAGCAGTTCTTC | CASMVDNEQFF
TRBJ1-5 | - | - | TRBV2 | TGTGCCAGCAGCCTTGCCGGGAGCAATCAGCCCCAGCATTTT | CASSLAGSNQPQHF
TRBJ1-4 | - | - | TRBV6-1 | TGTGCCAGCAGTGAAGTATTCCTAGGCAGGGAAAAACTGTTTTTT | CASSEVFLGREKLFF
TRBJ2-1 | TRBD2 | - | TRBV11-3 | TGTGCCAGCAGCAAAAGCGGGAGTGGTAAGAATGAGCAGTTCTTC | CASSKSGSGKNEQFF
TRBJ1-2 | - | - | TRBV5-5 | TGTGCCAGCAGCTTGAATCCCAGGGAGCGGGATGGCTACACCTTC | CASSLNPRERDGYTF
TRBJ1-1 | TRBD1 | - | TRBV30 | TGTGCCTGGAGTGTACAGGGGACTTCAACCGGAGCTTTCTTT | CAWSVQGTSTGAFF
TRBJ2-7 | - | few | TRBV7-6 | TGTGCCAGCAGCTTATTAAGTACACAGGAACCTCGCTCCTACGAGCAGTACTTC | CASSLLSTQEPRSYEQYF
TRBJ2-1 | TRBD2 | - | TRBV7-7 | TGTGCCAGCAGTCAAGGGGCGCGGGAGGGAAATAATGAGCAGTTCTTC | CASSQGAREGNNEQFF
TRBJ2-1 | TRBD2 | - | TRBV7-2 | TGTGCCAGCAGCTTAGGGGCGACTAGCGGTAACAATGAGCAGTTCTTC | CASSLGATSGNNEQFF
TRBJ2-7 | - | - | TRBV7-8 | TGTGCCAGCAGCTTAGCCCGGCTCGAGCAGTACTTC | CASSLARLEQYF
TRBJ1-3 | - | - | TRBV2 | TGTGCCAGCAGTGAGTACAGCTCTGGAAACACCATATATTTT | CASSEYSSGNTIYF
TRBJ2-7 | TRBD1 | few | TRBV18 | TGTGCCAGCTCACCGGGGACAGACAGGGACAGGCACTTC | CASSPGTDRDRHF
TRBJ2-5 | - | - | TRBV9 | TGTGCCAGCAGCGTAGGTCGGGGTCAAGAGACCCAGTACTTC | CASSVGRGQETQYF
TRBJ1-1 | - | - | TRBV11-2 | TGTGCCAGCAGCTCACCGGGCGGGGGACACTACACTGAAGCTTTCTTT | CASSSPGGGHYTEAFF
TRBJ1-1 | TRBD1 | - | TRBV5-1 | TGCGCCAGCAGAAAAACGCCGGGACAGGGGAACACTGAAGCTTTCTTT | CASRKTPGQGNTEAFF
TRBJ2-3 | TRBD2 | - | TRBV10-3 | TGTGCCATCAGTGAGTCTGGCGGGAGGGGCGATACGCAGTATTTT | CAISESGGRGDTQYF
TRBJ1-1 | TRBD1 | - | TRBV27 | TGTGCCAGCAGTCAGACACCGGGACAGGGGTTTGCTGAAGCTTTCTTT | CASSQTPGQGFAEAFF
TRBJ2-1 | - | - | TRBV29-1 | TGCAGCGTTGAGCGGGGTTGGAATGAGCAGTTCTTC | CSVERGWNEQFF
TRBJ2-1 | TRBD2 | - | TRBV5-4 | TGTGCCAGCAGCTTGGGGACTAGCGGGGGGTACAATGAGCAGTTCTTC | CASSLGTSGGYNEQFF